The 18 T cell receptor beta chains listed next were all sequenced from one sample in a study of T-cell memory formation after mild COVID-19 (dated by TCRdb to about 2021). Library construction relied on 5' RACE. Sequenced on an Illumina NovaSeq 6000. TCRdb reworked the public reads: Q25 trimming with fastp, MiXCR clone assembly, productive beta chains retained. Identical CDR3 protein sequences are pooled into one entry, listed with their most common genes and DNA. Here the sample has a few hundred thousand distinct CDR3 sequences; under 25% occur a single time. Of the sample, around 13% falls within the top ten clones. Sequencing was carried out using PBMCs or a T cell subset sorted from them (not recorded which). Receptors were obtained from an adult woman who had mild COVID-19 (a few samples of this study predate the infection). The sample titles of this study are shuffled in the database, so cell type and time point are left out; the donor was told from shared clones.

The J gene is TRBJ2-7, the V gene TRBV5-6; D unclear. The CDR3 has 15 amino acids. Trimming pared 4 bases from V and 3 bases from J, leaving 17 bases between. Germline values: CDR1 SGHDT, CDR2 YYEEEE. CDR3 protein: CASSPVPDRDYEQYF. The CDR3 region has the DNA TGTGCCAGCAGCCCTGTCCCCGACCGAGACTACGAGCAGTACTTC. Full variable domain (rest looked up from reference TRBV5-6 and TRBJ2-7): DAGVTQSPTHLIKTRGQQVTLRCSPKSGHDTVSWYQQALGQGPQFIFQYYEEEERQRGNFPDRFSGHQFPNYSSELNVNALLLGDSALYLCASSPVPDRDYEQYFGPGTRLTVT.

V gene TRBV2 combines with J gene TRBJ2-2; 10 bases map to TRBD2. The CDR3 has 15 residues. V shed 6 bases and J 0 bases; nucleotides not matched to a gene: 1. Germline CDR1 and CDR2: SNHLY and FYNNEI. CDR3 DNA sequence: TGTGCCAGCAGCGGGACTAGCGCGAACACCGGGGAGCTGTTTTTT. Residues: CASSGTSANTGELFF.

The chain has TRBV27 and TRBJ2-7, with 9 bases identical to TRBD2. V lost 3 bases and J lost 2; bases outside the gene matches: 8. Germline V gene lookup returns CDR1 MNHEY and CDR2 SMNVEV (reference sequence). The length of the CDR3 is 16 residues. The CDR3 coding sequence is TGTGCCAGCAGTTTCCCGACTAGCGGCAGAACCTACGAGCAGTACTTC. Its protein product is CASSFPTSGRTYEQYF.

The sample holds a few counts of this clonotype. This chain joins TRBV7-2 and TRBJ2-3; TRBD2 is a possible D gene (5 bases). The CDR3 is made up of 14 amino acids. V was pared by 1 base and J by 7 bases, with 12 bases between. Germline CDR1 SGHTA, CDR2 FQGNSA. The CDR3 DNA follows: TGTGCCAGCAGCTTAGGGACTGGCACGAATACGCAGTATTTT. This encodes CASSLGTGTNTQYF.

This clonotype has more than one count but fewer than ten. This chain uses TRBV5-1 with TRBJ2-3; D not resolved. The CDR3 runs 14 residues. The V and J ends lost 1 base and 4 bases respectively, with 10 bases between them. Germline CDR1 reads SGHRS; CDR2 reads YFSETQ. The CDR3 nucleotides are TGCGCCAGCAGCTTGATGGGCAGCGCAGATACGCAGTATTTT. It specifies CASSLMGSADTQYF.

The gene calls are TRBV5-1 and TRBJ2-1; D not resolved. This CDR3 region has 13 residues. Trimming took 0 bases from V and 5 from J, leaving 6 bases between them. CDR1 and CDR2 from the germline V gene are SGHRS and YFSETQ. This CDR3 is CASSLDINNEQFF. The CDR3 region has the DNA TGCGCCAGCAGCTTGGACATAAACAATGAGCAGTTCTTC.

J is TRBJ2-7 and V is TRBV2; a possible D gene is TRBD1 (6 bases). The CDR3 is 14 amino acids. Germline CDR1 is SNHLY and CDR2 is FYNNEI. V lost 6 bases to trimming and J lost 0 bases, with 12 bases between them. CDR3 bases: TGTGCCAGCAGAGCCGACAGGAGCTCCTACGAGCAGTACTTC. Translation gives CASRADRSSYEQYF.

In this sample, this clonotype turned up a few times. This chain uses TRBV7-9 with TRBJ2-4; TRBD1 agrees at 7 bases. Per germline, CDR1 SEHNR and CDR2 FQNEAQ (reference sequence). The CDR3 has 15 residues. Trimming at V came to 5 bases and at J to 5 bases, leaving 9 bases not matched to a gene. The CDR3 is CASSPPGTVENIQYF. The CDR3 DNA sequence: TGTGCCAGCAGCCCCCCAGGGACAGTAGAAAACATTCAGTACTTC.

In its sample, this clonotype was seen a few times. This sequence joins TRBV20-1 and TRBJ2-7, with a possible D match to TRBD1 (5 bases). Trimming removed 1 base from V and 4 bases from J, with 14 bases in between. The CDR3 length is 14 residues. Germline V gene sequence: CDR1 DFQATT, CDR2 SNEGSKA (reference sequence). CDR3 nucleotides: TGCAGTGCTAGAGGGGGCTACACCAGATACGAGCAGTACTTC. Its protein product is CSARGGYTRYEQYF.

The genes are TRBV7-9 and TRBJ1-1; TRBD1 is a possible D gene (6 bases). V was trimmed by 3 bases and J by 8 bases, leaving 10 bases between them. Germline V gene data show CDR1 as SEHNR and CDR2 as FQNEAQ (reference sequence). The CDR3 spans 12 residues. CDR3 sequence: CASSFGGLEAFF. CDR3 sequence (DNA): TGTGCCAGCAGCTTCGGGGGCTTGGAAGCTTTCTTT.

This rearrangement joins TRBV6-1 to TRBJ2-7; the D gene is possibly TRBD2 (5 bases). Between the trimmed V and J ends, which lost 5 bases and 4 bases, there was a span of 15 bases. This CDR3 spans 14 amino acids. Germline values: CDR1 MNHNS, CDR2 SASEGT. CDR3: CASSSGVPAYEQYF. The CDR3 bases are TGTGCCAGCAGTTCCGGGGTCCCCGCATACGAGCAGTACTTC.

Ten or more counts support this clonotype. The chain recombines TRBV5-1 with TRBJ2-7; weak D call: TRBD1 (6 bases). Germline V lookup: CDR1 SGHRS, CDR2 YFSETQ. The CDR3 covers 13 residues. Trimming left V 4 bases short and J 2 bases short, with 10 bases between. CDR3 residues: CASSVGQTYEQYF. Here the CDR3 DNA reads TGCGCCAGCAGCGTCGGACAGACCTACGAGCAGTACTTC. The full variable domain, its missing parts supplied by reference TRBV5-1 and TRBJ2-7, is KAGVTQTPRYLIKTRGQQVTLSCSPISGHRSVSWYQQTPGQGLQFLFEYFSETQRNKGNFPGRFSGRQFSNSRSEMNVSTLELGDSALYLCASSVGQTYEQYFGPGTRLTVT.

The CDR3 DNA follows: TGTGCCAGCAGCCCGCGGACAGGGTCCAACGAGCAGTACTTC. Translation gives CASSPRTGSNEQYF. The chain has TRBV7-6 and TRBJ2-7; 8 bases align to TRBD1. The CDR3 runs to 14 residues. V shed 5 bases and J 5 bases; nucleotides not matched to a gene: 8. Germline V gene lookup returns CDR1 SGHVS and CDR2 FNYEAQ.

The CDR3 DNA sequence: TGTGCCAGTAGTACCGAAACCGGGACATCGAACACTGAAGCTTTCTTT. It encodes CASSTETGTSNTEAFF. The gene calls are TRBV19 and TRBJ1-1; perhaps TRBD1 as D (6 bases). Germline V gene data show CDR1 as LNHDA and CDR2 as SQIVND (reference sequence). V lost 4 bases to trimming and J lost 1 base, with 16 bases between them. This CDR3 is built from 16 residues.

The CDR3, as DNA: TGTGCCAGCAGCGGTATACGGGGGTTTGGAAACACCATATATTTT. Translating gives CASSGIRGFGNTIYF. The gene calls are TRBV11-2 and TRBJ1-3; TRBD1 might be the D (5 bases). The germline V and J ends were trimmed by 5 bases and 3 bases, with 14 bases remaining between them. This CDR3 contains 15 residues. Germline CDR1 reads SGHAT; CDR2 reads FQNNGV.

The sample holds a few counts of this clonotype. The chain has TRBV10-3 and TRBJ1-1; TRBD1 might be the D (5 bases). CDR3 length equals 13 residues. The V gene lost 6 bases and the J gene lost 7 bases, with 15 bases spanning the gap. Germline assignment: CDR1 ENHRY and CDR2 SYGVKD. CDR3 protein: CAIRKTDIREAFF. The CDR3 nucleotides read TGTGCCATCAGGAAGACGGACATCCGTGAAGCTTTCTTT.

This clonotype has more than one count but fewer than ten. This chain links TRBV12-3 or TRBV12-4 with TRBJ2-7; TRBD1 agrees at 9 bases. This CDR3 is 16 amino acids long. The ends lost 2 bases at V and 1 base at J; junction bases unmatched: 6. CDR3 residues: CASSLSPGQGSYEQYF. CDR3 in DNA: TGTGCCAGCAGTTTATCCCCGGGACAGGGATCCTACGAGCAGTACTTC.

This clonotype was detected a few times. This rearrangement joins TRBV7-2 to TRBJ2-5; D perhaps matches TRBD1 (5 bases). The V and J ends lost 5 bases and 4 bases respectively, with 26 bases between them. Per the germline V gene, CDR1 is SGHTA and CDR2 is FQGNSA. This CDR3 spans 18 amino acids. The CDR3 protein is CASSPYGSSGHPRETQYF. Here the CDR3 DNA reads TGTGCCAGCAGCCCCTACGGTTCGTCCGGACATCCGCGAGAGACCCAGTACTTC.